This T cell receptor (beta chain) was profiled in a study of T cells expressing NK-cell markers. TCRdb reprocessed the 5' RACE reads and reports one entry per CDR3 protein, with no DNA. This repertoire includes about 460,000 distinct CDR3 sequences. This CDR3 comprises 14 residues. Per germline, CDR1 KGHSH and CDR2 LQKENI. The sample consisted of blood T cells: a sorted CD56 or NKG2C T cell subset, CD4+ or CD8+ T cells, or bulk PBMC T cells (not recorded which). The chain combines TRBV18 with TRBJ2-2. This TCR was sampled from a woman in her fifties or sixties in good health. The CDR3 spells CASSPPGNTGELFF.